The present entry profiles one T cell receptor (beta chain) with its context. This entry belongs to a study of T cell changes during pregnancy in multiple sclerosis. The V end lost 3 bases, the J end lost 1 base, and 6 bases lay between the germline ends. This CDR3 region has 13 residues. Germline CDR1 and CDR2: LNHNV and YYDKDF (reference sequence). The assay was immunoSEQ multiplex PCR, and TCRdb's table has in-frame clones only and misses some. Of fewer than 65,000 clones listed, 91% are singletons. The V call is TRBV15, the J call TRBJ1-1; D is undetermined. The source material was peripheral blood, sampled after pregnancy. The origin of this receptor is a female donor in good health, enrolled as a control in a pregnancy study. CDR3 amino acids: CATSSHRNTEAFF. CDR3 bases: TGTGCCACCAGCAGCCACAGGAACACTGAAGCTTTCTTT. The full variable domain, completed using reference TRBV15 and TRBJ1-1, is DAMVIQNPRYQVTQFGKPVTLSCSQTLNHNVMYWYQQKSSQAPKLLFHYYDKDFNNEADTPDNFQSRRPNTSFCFLDIRSPGLGDTAMYLCATSSHRNTEAFFGQGTRLTVV.